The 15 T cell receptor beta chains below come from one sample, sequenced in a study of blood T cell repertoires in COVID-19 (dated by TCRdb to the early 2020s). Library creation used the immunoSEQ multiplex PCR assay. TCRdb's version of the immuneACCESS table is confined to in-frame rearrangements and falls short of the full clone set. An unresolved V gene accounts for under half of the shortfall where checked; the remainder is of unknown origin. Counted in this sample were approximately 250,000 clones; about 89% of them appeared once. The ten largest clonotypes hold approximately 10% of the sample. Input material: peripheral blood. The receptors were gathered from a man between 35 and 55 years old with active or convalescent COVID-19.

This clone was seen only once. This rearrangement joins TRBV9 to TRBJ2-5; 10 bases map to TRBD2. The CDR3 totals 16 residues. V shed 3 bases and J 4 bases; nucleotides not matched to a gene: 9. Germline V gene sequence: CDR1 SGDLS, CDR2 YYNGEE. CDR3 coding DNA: TGTGCCAGCAGCGCCTATCCTAGCGGGAGAGGAGAGACCCAGTACTTC. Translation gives CASSAYPSGRGETQYF.

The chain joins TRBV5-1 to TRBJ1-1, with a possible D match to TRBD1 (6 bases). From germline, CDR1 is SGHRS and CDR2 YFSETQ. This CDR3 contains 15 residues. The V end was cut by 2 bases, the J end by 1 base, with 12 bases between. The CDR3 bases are TGCGCCAGCAGCTTCGAAACAGGGACGAACACTGAAGCTTTCTTT. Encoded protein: CASSFETGTNTEAFF.

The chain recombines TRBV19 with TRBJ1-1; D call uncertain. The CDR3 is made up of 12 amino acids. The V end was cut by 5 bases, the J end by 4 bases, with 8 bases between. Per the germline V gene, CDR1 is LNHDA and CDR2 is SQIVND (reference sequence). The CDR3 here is CASSPDTTEAFF. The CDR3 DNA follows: TGTGCCAGTAGTCCAGACACCACTGAAGCTTTCTTT.

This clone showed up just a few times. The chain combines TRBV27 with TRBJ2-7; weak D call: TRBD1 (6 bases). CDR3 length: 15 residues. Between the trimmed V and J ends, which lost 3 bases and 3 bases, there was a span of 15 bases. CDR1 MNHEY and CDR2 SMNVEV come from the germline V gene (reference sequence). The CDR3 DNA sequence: TGTGCCAGCAGTTTCGCCCAGGGGTCCTACTACGAGCAGTACTTC. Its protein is CASSFAQGSYYEQYF.

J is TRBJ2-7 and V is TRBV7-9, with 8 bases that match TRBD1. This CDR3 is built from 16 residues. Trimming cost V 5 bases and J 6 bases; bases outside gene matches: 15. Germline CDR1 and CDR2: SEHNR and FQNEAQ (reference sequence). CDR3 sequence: CASSLGMGQGAGEQYF. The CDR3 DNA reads TGTGCCAGCAGCCTCGGGATGGGCCAGGGGGCGGGCGAGCAGTACTTC.

CDR3 residues: CASSWDRGDEKLFF. Here the CDR3 DNA reads TGCGCCAGCAGCTGGGACAGGGGCGACGAAAAACTGTTTTTT. V gene TRBV5-1 combines with J gene TRBJ1-4, with 10 bases fitting TRBD1. The CDR3 sequence is 14 residues long. The junction had 4 bases not matched to a gene; V was cut back by 3 bases and J by 8 bases. CDR1 SGHRS and CDR2 YFSETQ come from the germline V gene.

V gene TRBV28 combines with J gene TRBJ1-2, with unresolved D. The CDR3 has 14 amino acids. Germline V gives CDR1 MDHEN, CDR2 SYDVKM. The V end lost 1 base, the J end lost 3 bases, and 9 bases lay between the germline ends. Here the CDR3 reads CASSLFKRDYGYTF. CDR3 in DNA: TGTGCCAGCAGTTTATTCAAGCGTGACTATGGCTACACCTTC.

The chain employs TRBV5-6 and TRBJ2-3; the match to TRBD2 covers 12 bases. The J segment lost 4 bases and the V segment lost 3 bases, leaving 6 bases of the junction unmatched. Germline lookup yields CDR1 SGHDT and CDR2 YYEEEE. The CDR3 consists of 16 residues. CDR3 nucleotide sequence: TGTGCCAGCAGCTACCGACTAGCGGGAGACTCAGATACGCAGTATTTT. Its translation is CASSYRLAGDSDTQYF.

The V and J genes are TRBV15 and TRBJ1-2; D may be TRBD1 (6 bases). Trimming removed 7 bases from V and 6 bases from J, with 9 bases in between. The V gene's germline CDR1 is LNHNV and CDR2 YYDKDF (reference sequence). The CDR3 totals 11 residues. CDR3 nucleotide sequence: TGTGCCACCAAACAGGGTGATGGCTACACCTTC. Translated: CATKQGDGYTF.

CDR3: CASSIQGAGNQPQHF. The CDR3 bases are TGTGCCAGCAGCATACAGGGGGCAGGCAATCAGCCCCAGCATTTT. The rearrangement joins TRBV2 to TRBJ1-5; 9 bases fit TRBD1. V trimming: 6 bases; J trimming: 2 bases; junction bases outside the gene matches: 5. The germline CDR1 and CDR2 sequences are SNHLY and FYNNEI. The CDR3 is made up of 15 amino acids.

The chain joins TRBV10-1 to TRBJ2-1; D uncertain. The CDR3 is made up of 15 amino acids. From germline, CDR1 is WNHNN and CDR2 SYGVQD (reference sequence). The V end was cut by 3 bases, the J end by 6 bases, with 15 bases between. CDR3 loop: CASSENPLPGNEQFF. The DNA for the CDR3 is TGCGCCAGCAGTGAAAACCCCCTACCGGGCAATGAGCAGTTCTTC.

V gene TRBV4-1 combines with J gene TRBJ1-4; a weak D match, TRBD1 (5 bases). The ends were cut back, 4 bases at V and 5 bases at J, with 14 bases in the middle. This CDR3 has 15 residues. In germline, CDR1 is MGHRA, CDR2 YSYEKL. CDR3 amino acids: CASSRETVANEKLFF. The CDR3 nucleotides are TGCGCCAGCAGCCGAGAGACAGTCGCAAATGAAAAACTGTTTTTT.

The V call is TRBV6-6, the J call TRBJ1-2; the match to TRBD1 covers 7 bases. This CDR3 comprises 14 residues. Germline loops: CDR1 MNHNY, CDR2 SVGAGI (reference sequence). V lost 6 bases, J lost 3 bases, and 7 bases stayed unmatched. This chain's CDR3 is CASRTGTEYYGYTF. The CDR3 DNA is TGTGCCAGCAGAACCGGGACAGAGTACTATGGCTACACCTTC.

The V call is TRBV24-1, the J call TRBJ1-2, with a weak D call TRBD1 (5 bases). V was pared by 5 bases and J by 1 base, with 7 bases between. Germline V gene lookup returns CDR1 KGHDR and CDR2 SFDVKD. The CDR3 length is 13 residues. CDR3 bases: TGTGCCACCAGTGTCGGGGGTAACTATGGCTACACCTTC. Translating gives CATSVGGNYGYTF.

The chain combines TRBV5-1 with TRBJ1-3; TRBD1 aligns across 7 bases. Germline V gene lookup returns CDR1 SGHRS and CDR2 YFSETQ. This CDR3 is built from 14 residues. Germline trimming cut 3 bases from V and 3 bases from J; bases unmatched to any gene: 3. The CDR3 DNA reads TGCGCCAGCAGCTCCGGGACAGTTGGAAACACCATATATTTT. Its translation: CASSSGTVGNTIYF.